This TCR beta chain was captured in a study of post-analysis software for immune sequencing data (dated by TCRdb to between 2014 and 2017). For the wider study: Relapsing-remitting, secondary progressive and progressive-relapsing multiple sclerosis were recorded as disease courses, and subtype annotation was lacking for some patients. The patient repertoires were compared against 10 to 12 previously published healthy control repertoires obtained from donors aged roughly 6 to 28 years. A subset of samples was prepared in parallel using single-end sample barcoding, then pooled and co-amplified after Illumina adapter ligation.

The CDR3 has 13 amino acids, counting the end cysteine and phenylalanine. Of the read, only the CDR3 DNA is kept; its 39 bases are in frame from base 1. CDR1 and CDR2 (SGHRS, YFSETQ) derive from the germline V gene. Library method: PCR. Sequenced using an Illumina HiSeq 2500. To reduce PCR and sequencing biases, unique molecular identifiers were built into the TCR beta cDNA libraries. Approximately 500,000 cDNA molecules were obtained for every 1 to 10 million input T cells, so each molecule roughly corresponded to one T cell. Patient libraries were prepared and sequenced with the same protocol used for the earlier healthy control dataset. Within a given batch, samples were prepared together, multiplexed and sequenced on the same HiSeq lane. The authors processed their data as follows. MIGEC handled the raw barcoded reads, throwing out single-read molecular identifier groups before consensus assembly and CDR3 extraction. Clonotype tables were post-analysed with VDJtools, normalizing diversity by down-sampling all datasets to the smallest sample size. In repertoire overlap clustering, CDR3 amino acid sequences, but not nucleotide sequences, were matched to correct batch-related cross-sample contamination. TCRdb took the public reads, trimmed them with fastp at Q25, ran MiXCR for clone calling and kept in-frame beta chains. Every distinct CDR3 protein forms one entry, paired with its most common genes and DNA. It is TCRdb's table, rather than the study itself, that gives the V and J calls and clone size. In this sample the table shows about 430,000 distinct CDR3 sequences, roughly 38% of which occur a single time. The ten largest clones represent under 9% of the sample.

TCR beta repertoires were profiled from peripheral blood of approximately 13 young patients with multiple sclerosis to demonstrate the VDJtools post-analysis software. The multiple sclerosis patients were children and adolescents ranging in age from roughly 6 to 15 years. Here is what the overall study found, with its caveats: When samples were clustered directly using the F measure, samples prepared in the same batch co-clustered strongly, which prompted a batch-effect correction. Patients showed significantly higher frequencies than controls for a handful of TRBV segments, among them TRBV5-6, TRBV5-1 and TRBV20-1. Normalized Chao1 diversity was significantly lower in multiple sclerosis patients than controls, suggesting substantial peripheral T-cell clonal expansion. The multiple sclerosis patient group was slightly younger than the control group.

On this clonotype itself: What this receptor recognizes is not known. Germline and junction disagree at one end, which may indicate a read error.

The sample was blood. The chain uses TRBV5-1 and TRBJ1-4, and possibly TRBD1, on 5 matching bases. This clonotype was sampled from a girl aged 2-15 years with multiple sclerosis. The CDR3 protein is CASSWGTGEKRFF. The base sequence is TGCGCCAGCAGCTGGGGCACAGGTGAAAAACGGTTTTTT.